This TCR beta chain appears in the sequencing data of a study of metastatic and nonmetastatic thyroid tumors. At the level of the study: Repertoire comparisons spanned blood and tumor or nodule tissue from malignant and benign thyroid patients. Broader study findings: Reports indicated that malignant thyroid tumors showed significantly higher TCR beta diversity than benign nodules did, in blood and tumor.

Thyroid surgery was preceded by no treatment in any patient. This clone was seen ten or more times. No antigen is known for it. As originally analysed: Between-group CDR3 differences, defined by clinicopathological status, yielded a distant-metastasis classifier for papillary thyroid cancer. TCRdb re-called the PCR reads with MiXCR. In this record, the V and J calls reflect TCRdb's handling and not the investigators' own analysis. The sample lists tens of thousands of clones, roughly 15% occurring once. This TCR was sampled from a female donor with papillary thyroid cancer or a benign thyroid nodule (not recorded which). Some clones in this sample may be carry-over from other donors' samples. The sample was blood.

CDR3 protein: CASSEQDSLREQYF. The DNA for the CDR3 is TGCGCCAGCAGCGAACAGGACTCACTACGAGAGCAGTACTTC. This rearrangement joins TRBV4-3 to TRBJ2-7; the D call may be TRBD1 or TRBD2 (5 bases each). V was shortened by 5 bases and J by 7 bases, with 18 bases between the two germline ends. The CDR3 length is 14 residues. Germline V gene lookup returns CDR1 LGHNA and CDR2 YSLEER.